This TCR beta chain was identified in a study of T cells in Graves' hyperthyroidism and ophthalmopathy. This clonotype was observed many times. RNA transcripts served as the template for amplifying TCR beta CDR3 regions. First-round RT-PCR with HTBI primers amplified the TCR CDR3 region. Using its own MiXCR run on the multiplex PCR reads, TCRdb lists one record per CDR3 protein. The profile covers some 490,000 distinct CDR3 sequences, with roughly 15% appearing a single time and roughly 29% taken by the ten largest. This CDR3 is built from 14 residues. V lost 6 bases, J lost 6 bases, and 15 bases lay in between. Germline loops: CDR1 MNHEY, CDR2 SVGEGT.

The chain is built from TRBV6-2 or TRBV6-3 and TRBJ2-1; D is unresolved. The receptor's source is a woman in her thirties with Graves' ophthalmopathy. The sequenced sample was blood. Here the CDR3 DNA reads TGTGCCAGCAGCTTACTGCTCCCCGCCAATGAGCAGTTCTTC. It encodes CASSLLLPANEQFF.